This TCR beta chain was captured by sequencing in a study of blood T cell repertoires in COVID-19. Study details: Some COVID-19 samples were acute and others convalescent; all came from the United States, Italy and Spain. T cells, B-cell-depleted T cells, or PBMCs supplied cDNA or gDNA.

CDR1 and CDR2 (germline): MNHEY, SVGAGI. V lost 8 bases to trimming and J lost 0 bases, with 12 bases between them. This CDR3 is built from 14 residues. Assay: immunoSEQ multiplex PCR; the TCRdb copy retains only in-frame clones and omits some. In the table there are 70,000 or so clones, more than 70% of which are singletons. Input material: peripheral blood. The V gene is TRBV6-5, the J gene TRBJ2-3, with TRBD2 as a possible D gene (6 bases). The receptor's source is a man aged 50-59 years with COVID-19, enrolled during active disease. In DNA, the CDR3 is TGTGCCAGCGAGCGGGTGCCTAGCACAGATACGCAGTATTTT. As protein: CASERVPSTDTQYF.